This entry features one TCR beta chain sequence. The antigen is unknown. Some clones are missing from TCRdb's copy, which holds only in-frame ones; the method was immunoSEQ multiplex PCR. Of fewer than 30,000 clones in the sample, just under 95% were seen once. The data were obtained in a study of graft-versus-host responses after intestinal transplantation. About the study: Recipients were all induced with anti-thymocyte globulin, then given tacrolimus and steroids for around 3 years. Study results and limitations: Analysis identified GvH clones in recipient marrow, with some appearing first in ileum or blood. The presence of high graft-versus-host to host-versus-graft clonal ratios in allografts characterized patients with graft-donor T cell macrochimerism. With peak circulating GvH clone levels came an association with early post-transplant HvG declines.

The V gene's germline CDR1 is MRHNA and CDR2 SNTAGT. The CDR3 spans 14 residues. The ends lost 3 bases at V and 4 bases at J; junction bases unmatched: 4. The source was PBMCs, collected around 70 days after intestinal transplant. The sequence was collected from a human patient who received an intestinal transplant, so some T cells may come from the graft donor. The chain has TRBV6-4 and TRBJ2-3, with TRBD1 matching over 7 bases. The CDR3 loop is CASSEGQGADTQYF. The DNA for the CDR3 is TGTGCCAGCAGTGAAGGCCAGGGGGCAGATACGCAGTATTTT.